This TCR beta chain was found in a study of spatial heterogeneity in lung cancer. The wider study: Detected sequences consistently included more beta-chain ones than alpha-chain ones.

Study conclusions and caveats: Whereas they appeared in blood less at follow-up, ubiquitous expanded tumor TCRs appeared there more at resection.

Germline CDR1 is DFQATT and CDR2 is SNEGSKA (reference sequence). The CDR3 sequence is 12 residues long. With 6 bases removed from V and 2 bases from J, the gap between germline ends came to 10 bases. This clonotype was counted a few times. The antigen is undetermined. Described time point: sample taken at primary tumor resection. Unsorted whole RNA from tumor, nontumor lung or frozen PBMC underwent sequencing. TCRdb re-derived calls from the 5' RACE reads in MiXCR, one entry per CDR3 protein. The table lists 40,000 to 45,000 distinct CDR3 sequences, roughly an eighth of them singletons. The clonotype comes from a male donor with early-stage non-small cell lung cancer. Sample: PBMCs, taken at surgery. The chain employs TRBV20-1 and TRBJ2-5; D ambiguous. This CDR3 reads CSAADDQETQYF. The CDR3 DNA reads as TGCAGTGCCGCGGACGATCAAGAGACCCAGTACTTC.